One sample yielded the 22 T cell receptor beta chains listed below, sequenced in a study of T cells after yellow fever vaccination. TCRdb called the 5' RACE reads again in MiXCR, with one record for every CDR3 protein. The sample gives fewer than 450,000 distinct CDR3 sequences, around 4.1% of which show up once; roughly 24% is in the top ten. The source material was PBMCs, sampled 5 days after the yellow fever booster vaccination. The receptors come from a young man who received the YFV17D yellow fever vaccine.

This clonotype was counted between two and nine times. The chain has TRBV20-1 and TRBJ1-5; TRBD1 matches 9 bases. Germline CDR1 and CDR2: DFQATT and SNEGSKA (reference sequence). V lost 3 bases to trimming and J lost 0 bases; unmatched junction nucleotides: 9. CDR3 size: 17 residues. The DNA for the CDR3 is TGCAGTGCTAGGGTGGACAGGGGTTCGTATAGCAATCAGCCCCAGCATTTT. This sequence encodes CSARVDRGSYSNQPQHF.

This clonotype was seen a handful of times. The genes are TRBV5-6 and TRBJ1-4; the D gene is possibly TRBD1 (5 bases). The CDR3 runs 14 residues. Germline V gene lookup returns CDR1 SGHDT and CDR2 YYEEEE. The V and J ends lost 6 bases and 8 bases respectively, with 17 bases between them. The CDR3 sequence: CASTNQGGYEKLFF. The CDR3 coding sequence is TGTGCCAGCACCAACCAGGGCGGTTACGAAAAACTGTTTTTT.

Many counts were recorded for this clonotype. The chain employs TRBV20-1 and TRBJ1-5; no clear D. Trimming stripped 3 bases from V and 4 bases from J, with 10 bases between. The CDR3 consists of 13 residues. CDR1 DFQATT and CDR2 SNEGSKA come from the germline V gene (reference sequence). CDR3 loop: CSARVGGNQPQHF. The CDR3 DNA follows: TGCAGTGCTAGGGTAGGTGGTAATCAGCCCCAGCATTTT.

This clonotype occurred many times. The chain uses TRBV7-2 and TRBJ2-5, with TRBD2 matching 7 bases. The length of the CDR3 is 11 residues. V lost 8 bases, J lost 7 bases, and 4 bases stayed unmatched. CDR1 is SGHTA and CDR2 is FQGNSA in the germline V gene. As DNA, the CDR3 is TGTGCCAGCCGGGGGGACGTGACCCAGTACTTC. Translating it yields CASRGDVTQYF.

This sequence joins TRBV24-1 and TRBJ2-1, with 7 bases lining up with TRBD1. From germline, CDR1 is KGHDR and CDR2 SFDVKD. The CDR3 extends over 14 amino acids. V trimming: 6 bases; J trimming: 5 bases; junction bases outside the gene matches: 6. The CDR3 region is CATSLDRKDNEQFF. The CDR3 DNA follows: TGTGCCACCAGTCTGGACAGGAAGGACAATGAGCAGTTCTTC.

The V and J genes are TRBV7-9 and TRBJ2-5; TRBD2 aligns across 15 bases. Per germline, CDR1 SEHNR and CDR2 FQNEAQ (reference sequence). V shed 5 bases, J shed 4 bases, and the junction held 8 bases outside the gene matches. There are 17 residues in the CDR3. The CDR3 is CASSPPGLAGGLETQYF. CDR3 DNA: TGTGCCAGCAGCCCTCCGGGACTAGCGGGGGGATTAGAGACCCAGTACTTC.

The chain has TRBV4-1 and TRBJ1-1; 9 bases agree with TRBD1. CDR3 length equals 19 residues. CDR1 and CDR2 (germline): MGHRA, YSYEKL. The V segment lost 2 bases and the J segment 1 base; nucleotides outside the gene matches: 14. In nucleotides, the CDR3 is TGCGCCAGCAGCCAACAAGGCACCGTGGGACAGGGACCGAACACTGAAGCTTTCTTT. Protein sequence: CASSQQGTVGQGPNTEAFF.

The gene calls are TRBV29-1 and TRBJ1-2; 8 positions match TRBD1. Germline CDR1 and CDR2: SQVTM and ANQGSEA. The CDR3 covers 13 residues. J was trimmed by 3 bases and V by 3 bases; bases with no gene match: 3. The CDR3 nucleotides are TGCAGCGTTGAGCAGGGGGCAGACTATGGCTACACCTTC. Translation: CSVEQGADYGYTF.

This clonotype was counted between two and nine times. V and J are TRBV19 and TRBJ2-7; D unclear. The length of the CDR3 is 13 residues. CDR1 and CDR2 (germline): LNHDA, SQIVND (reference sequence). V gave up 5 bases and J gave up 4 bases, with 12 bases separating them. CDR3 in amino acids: CASSFSDGYEQYF. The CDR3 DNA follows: TGTGCCAGTAGTTTCTCAGACGGATACGAGCAGTACTTC.

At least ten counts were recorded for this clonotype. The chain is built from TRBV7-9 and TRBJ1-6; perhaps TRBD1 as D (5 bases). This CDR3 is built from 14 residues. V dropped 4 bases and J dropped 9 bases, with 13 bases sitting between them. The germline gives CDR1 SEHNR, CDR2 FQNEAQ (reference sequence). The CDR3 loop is CASSSSVRGSPLHF. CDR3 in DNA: TGTGCCAGCAGCTCCAGTGTTAGGGGTTCACCCCTCCACTTT. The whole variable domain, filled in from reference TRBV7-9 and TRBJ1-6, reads DTGVSQNPRHKITKRGQNVTFRCDPISEHNRLYWYRQTLGQGPEFLTYFQNEAQLEKSRLLSDRFSAERPKGSFSTLEIQRTEQGDSAMYLCASSSSVRGSPLHFGNGTRLTVT.

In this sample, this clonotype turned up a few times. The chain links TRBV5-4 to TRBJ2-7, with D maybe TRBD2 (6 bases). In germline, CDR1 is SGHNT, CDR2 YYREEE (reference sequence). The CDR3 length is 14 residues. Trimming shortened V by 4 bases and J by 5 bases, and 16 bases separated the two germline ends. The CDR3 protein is CASSRGGDGNEQYF. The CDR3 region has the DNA TGTGCCAGCAGCCGGGGCGGGGACGGCAACGAGCAGTACTTC.

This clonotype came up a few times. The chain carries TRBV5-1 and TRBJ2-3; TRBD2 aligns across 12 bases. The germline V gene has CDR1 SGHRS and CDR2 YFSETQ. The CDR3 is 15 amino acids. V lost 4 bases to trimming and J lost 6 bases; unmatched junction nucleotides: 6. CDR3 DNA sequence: TGCGCCAGCAGCCGGACTAGCGGGGCGGGGGATACGCAGTATTTT. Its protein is CASSRTSGAGDTQYF.

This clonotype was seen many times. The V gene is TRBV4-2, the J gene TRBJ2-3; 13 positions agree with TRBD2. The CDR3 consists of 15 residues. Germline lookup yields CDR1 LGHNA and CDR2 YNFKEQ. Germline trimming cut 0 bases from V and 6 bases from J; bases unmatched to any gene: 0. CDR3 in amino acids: CASSQELAGGDTQYF. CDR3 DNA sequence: TGTGCCAGCAGCCAAGAACTAGCGGGGGGGGATACGCAGTATTTT.

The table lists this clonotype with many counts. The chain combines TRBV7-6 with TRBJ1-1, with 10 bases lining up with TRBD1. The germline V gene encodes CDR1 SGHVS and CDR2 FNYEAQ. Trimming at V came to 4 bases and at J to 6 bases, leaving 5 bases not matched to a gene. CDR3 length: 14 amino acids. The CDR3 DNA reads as TGTGCCAGCAGCTCGGGACAGGGGCCCTCTGAAGCTTTCTTT. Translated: CASSSGQGPSEAFF.

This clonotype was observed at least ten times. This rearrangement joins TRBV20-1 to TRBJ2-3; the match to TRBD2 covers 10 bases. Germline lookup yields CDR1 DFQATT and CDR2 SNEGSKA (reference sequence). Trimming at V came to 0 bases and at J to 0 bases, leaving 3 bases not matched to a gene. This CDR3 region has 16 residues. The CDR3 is CSARDTTSGSTDTQYF. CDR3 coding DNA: TGCAGTGCTAGAGATACGACTAGCGGGAGCACAGATACGCAGTATTTT.

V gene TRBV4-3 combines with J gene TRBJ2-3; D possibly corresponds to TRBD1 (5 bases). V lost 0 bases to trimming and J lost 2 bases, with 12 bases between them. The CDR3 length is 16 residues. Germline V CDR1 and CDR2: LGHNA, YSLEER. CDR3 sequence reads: CASSQDPGRATDTQYF. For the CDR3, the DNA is TGCGCCAGCAGCCAAGATCCTGGCAGGGCCACAGATACGCAGTATTTT.

DNA for the CDR3: TGTGCCAGCAGCTTAACCGTTAATGAAAAACTGTTTTTT. It is translated as CASSLTVNEKLFF. This chain links TRBV7-2 with TRBJ1-4; D is unclear. Germline CDR1 is SGHTA and CDR2 is FQGNSA. The CDR3 is 13 residues long. Trimming took off 2 bases at V and 4 bases at J, with 5 bases between the two ends. The complete variable domain, with remaining parts taken from reference TRBV7-2 and TRBJ1-4, reads GAGVSQSPSNKVTEKGKDVELRCDPISGHTALYWYRQSLGQGLEFLIYFQGNSAPDKSGLPSDRFSAERTGGSVSTLTIQRTQQEDSAVYLCASSLTVNEKLFFGSGTQLSVL.

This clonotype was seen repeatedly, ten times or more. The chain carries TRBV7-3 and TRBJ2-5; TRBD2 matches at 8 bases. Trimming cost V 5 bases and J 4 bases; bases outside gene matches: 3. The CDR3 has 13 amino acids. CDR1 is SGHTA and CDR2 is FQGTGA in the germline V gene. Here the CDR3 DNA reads TGTGCCAGCAGCCGGGGACTAGGAGAGACCCAGTACTTC. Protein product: CASSRGLGETQYF.

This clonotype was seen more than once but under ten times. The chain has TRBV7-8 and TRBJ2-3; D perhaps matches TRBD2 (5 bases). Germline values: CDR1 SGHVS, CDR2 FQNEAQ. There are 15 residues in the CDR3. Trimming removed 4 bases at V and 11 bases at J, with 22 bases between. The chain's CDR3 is CASSSSRAPRRGQYF. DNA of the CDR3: TGTGCCAGCAGCTCATCCCGGGCCCCCCGTCGGGGGCAGTATTTT.

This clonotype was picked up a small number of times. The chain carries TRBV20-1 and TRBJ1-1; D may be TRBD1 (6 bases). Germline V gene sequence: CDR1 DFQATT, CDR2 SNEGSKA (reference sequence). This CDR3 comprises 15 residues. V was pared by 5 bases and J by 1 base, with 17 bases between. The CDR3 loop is CSASKTGRRNTEAFF. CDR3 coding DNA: TGCAGTGCTTCTAAAACAGGGAGAAGGAACACTGAAGCTTTCTTT.

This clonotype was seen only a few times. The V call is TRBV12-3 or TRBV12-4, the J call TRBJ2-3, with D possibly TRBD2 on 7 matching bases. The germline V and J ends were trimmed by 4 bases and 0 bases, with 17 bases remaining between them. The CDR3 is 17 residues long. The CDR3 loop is CASSSSFGGGSTDTQYF. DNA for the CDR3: TGTGCCAGCAGTTCCTCCTTTGGGGGGGGCAGCACAGATACGCAGTATTTT.

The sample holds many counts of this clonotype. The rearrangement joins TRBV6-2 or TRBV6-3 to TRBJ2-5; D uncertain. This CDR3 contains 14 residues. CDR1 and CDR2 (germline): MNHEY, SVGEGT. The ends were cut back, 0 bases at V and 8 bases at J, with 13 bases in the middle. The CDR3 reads CASSYSANYGTQYF. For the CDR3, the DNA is TGTGCCAGCAGTTACTCGGCAAACTACGGAACCCAGTACTTC.